This TCR beta chain was sequenced during a study of cytomegalovirus exposure and HLA in healthy donors. Turning to the study itself: The roughly 700 first-cohort repertoires shared a platform with the 100 to 150 validation repertoires, as reported in a later analysis.

Sequenced by immunoSEQ multiplex PCR; TCRdb stores in-frame clones only, minus some. The repertoire has about 200,000 clones, roughly 86% of them found once; the top ten carry about 1.6%. CDR3 length: 15 residues. The germline V and J ends were trimmed by 5 bases and 4 bases, with 15 bases remaining between them. The V gene's germline CDR1 is LNHDA and CDR2 SQIVND (reference sequence). This TCR was sampled from a woman between 18 and 29 years old in good health and CMV-seronegative. Material: PBMCs. The rearrangement uses TRBV19 and TRBJ1-3; weak D call: TRBD1 (6 bases). The CDR3 is CASSVQGPGGNTIYF. CDR3 in DNA: TGTGCCAGTAGTGTTCAGGGGCCAGGAGGAAACACCATATATTTT.